The count of the clone carrying this T cell receptor beta chain is one. The antigen remains unidentified. This entry is derived from a study of PD-L1 blockade in urothelial cancer. For the study at large: Dosed intravenously at 1,200 mg every 3 weeks, atezolizumab was initiated by patients around 2014. Timepoints chosen for blood analysis were 3 weeks (second dose) and 6 weeks after treatment start. Study-wide results and caveats: Blood clones associated with the tumor expanded more at 3 weeks in durable-benefit patients.

The germline V and J ends were trimmed by 0 bases and 7 bases, with 13 bases remaining between them. This CDR3 has 15 amino acids. Germline CDR1 SGDLS, CDR2 YYNGEE. Synthetic TCR analog templates were added to each PCR reaction. Produced via immunoSEQ multiplex PCR; TCRdb's table is partial and in-frame only. The sample consists of nearly 30,000 clones, around 87% of them appearing once. The sequence derives from a man aged 45-65 years with urothelial cancer. The source was PBMCs, collected around atezolizumab (anti-PD-L1) treatment. The chain has TRBV9 and TRBJ1-4; D perhaps matches TRBD1 (6 bases). The DNA of the CDR3 is TGTGCCAGCAGCGTAGCTACAGGGATGCGTGAAAAACTGTTTTTT. Its translation is CASSVATGMREKLFF.